This T cell receptor (beta chain) was sequenced in a study of blood T cell repertoires in COVID-19. Original processing notes: Estimated nucleated cell counts came from reference gene primer amplification. Repertoires were generated with immunoSEQ multiplex PCR, while TCRdb's copy carries only in-frame clones and drops some. V, J and clone size are taken as reported in that table, and D and trimming were inferred from the DNA itself. The sample has approximately 300,000 clones, 85% to 95% seen once. V shed 5 bases, J shed 4 bases, and the junction held 4 bases outside the gene matches. The CDR3 sequence is 13 residues long. CDR1 is MNHEY, CDR2 SVGAGI, per germline.

The genes are TRBV6-5 and TRBJ1-2; 7 bases align to TRBD1. The sequence was collected from a woman in her 30s who had been exposed to COVID-19. The sequencing input was PBMCs or T cells enriched from blood (not recorded which). The chain's CDR3 is CASSLGQSYGYTF. The DNA of the CDR3 is TGTGCCAGCAGTCTGGGACAGAGCTATGGCTACACCTTC.